Reported below is one T cell receptor beta chain. This entry is derived from a study of blood T cell repertoires in COVID-19. The assay was immunoSEQ multiplex PCR, and TCRdb's table has in-frame clones only and misses some. The table includes about 250,000 clones, roughly 86% detected once. The CDR3 is 14 residues long. V trimming: 7 bases; J trimming: 4 bases; junction bases outside the gene matches: 6. Looked up from germline, CDR1 is MDHEN and CDR2 is SYDVKM. This sequence joins TRBV28 and TRBJ2-3, with 9 positions matching TRBD1. Sequencing used peripheral blood. This receptor was obtained from a woman in her sixties who had recovered from COVID-19. In nucleotides, the CDR3 is TGTGCCAGCACCATTACAGGGGGCCCAGATACGCAGTATTTT. Its protein product is CASTITGGPDTQYF.